The 7 T cell receptor beta chains below come from one sample, sequenced in a study of cytomegalovirus exposure and HLA in healthy donors. Researchers ran the PCR with 60 Vbeta and 13 Jbeta primers. Assay used: immunoSEQ multiplex PCR; TCRdb lists only in-frame clones, some missing. The sample includes some 150,000 clones, 73% seen only once; the top ten take about 15%. The sample consisted of PBMCs. These receptors were taken from a human donor in good health.

The chain combines TRBV19 with TRBJ2-7, with TRBD1 matching 10 bases. The CDR3 consists of 14 residues. Germline lookup yields CDR1 LNHDA and CDR2 SQIVND (reference sequence). V lost 6 bases to trimming and J lost 5 bases; unmatched junction nucleotides: 7. The CDR3 here is CASSDRGRLNEQYF. In DNA, the CDR3 is TGTGCCAGTAGCGACAGGGGGCGTTTAAACGAGCAGTACTTC.

This clone was picked up a small number of times. This rearrangement joins TRBV5-6 to TRBJ2-7; D is unresolved. Germline CDR1 is SGHDT and CDR2 is YYEEEE. The CDR3 loop spans 12 amino acids. V was cut by 0 bases and J by 7 bases, with 8 bases left in between. The DNA for the CDR3 is TGTGCCAGCAGCTTGGGCCCTAAGGAGCAGTACTTC. Translating it yields CASSLGPKEQYF.

The chain recombines TRBV28 with TRBJ2-7; D unclear. Germline V gives CDR1 MDHEN, CDR2 SYDVKM. V lost 5 bases and J 0 bases, leaving 11 bases between the germline ends. The CDR3 runs to 14 residues. CDR3 in amino acids: CASSVLGSSYEQYF. The CDR3 nucleotides read TGTGCCAGCAGTGTGCTAGGCAGCTCCTACGAGCAGTACTTC.

Concerning this clone: One end of the junction is discordant with germline, which a read error may explain. The chain recombines TRBV2 with TRBJ2-7, with 11 nucleotides matching TRBD2. CDR1 is SNHLY, CDR2 FYNNEI, per germline. The CDR3 covers 15 residues. The CDR3: CASSSLAGVEDEHYF. The CDR3, as DNA: TGTGCCAGCAGTTCACTAGCGGGAGTCGAAGACGAGCATTACTTC.

The rearrangement links TRBV5-1 to TRBJ1-2, with TRBD1 matching over 12 bases. CDR1 and CDR2 (germline): SGHRS, YFSETQ. J was trimmed by 7 bases and V by 4 bases; bases with no gene match: 14. This CDR3 has 17 amino acids. Here the CDR3 reads CASSTGGQGARAGGYTF. The CDR3 region has the DNA TGCGCCAGCAGCACAGGGGGACAGGGGGCCCGAGCCGGTGGCTACACCTTC.

This clone was seen only once. This sequence joins TRBV12-1 and TRBJ2-5; no DNA check was done on the table's D call, TRBD2. TRBV12-1 is a documented pseudogene. The CDR3 consists of 13 residues. The DNA of the CDR3 is TGTGCCAGGATGTCGGCGGGAGTTGGGACCCAGTACTTC. Its translation is CARMSAGVGTQYF.

About this clone itself: The germline gene is not matched at one end of the junction; a read error may be the cause. This rearrangement joins TRBV9 to TRBJ1-5, with D hard to call. Germline V gives CDR1 SGDLS, CDR2 YYNGEE. The CDR3 contains 14 residues. The CDR3 protein is CVSSATPSNQPQHF. CDR3 nucleotides: TGTGTCAGCAGCGCGACACCTAGCAATCAGCCCCAGCATTTT.